One sample yielded the 9 T cell receptor beta chains listed below, sequenced in a study of Graves' ophthalmopathy and Graves' hyperthyroidism. The study amplified TCR beta CDR3 regions using RNA transcripts. HTBI-primed first-round RT-PCR preceded second-round multiplex PCR. TCRdb called the multiplex PCR reads again in MiXCR, with one record for every CDR3 protein. The sample records over a million distinct CDR3 sequences, 35% to 40% being singletons. Sequencing input: peripheral blood or thyroid tissue (not recorded which). These receptors all come from an adult man with Graves' hyperthyroidism.

The chain has TRBV9 and TRBJ1-2, with 7 bases fitting TRBD1. The CDR3 loop spans 15 amino acids. V gave up 1 base and J gave up 2 bases; unmatched junction bases: 5. The V gene's germline CDR1 is SGDLS and CDR2 YYNGEE. CDR3: CASSVHEGANYGYTF. For the CDR3, the DNA is TGTGCCAGCAGCGTACACGAGGGGGCAAACTATGGCTACACCTTC. The entire variable domain, with the rest obtained from reference TRBV9 and TRBJ1-2, is as follows: DSGVTQTPKHLITATGQRVTLRCSPRSGDLSVYWYQQSLDQGLQFLIQYYNGEERAKGNILERFSAQQFPDLHSELNLSSLELGDSALYFCASSVHEGANYGYTFGSGTRLTVV.

The V call is TRBV15, the J call TRBJ1-1; no clear D gene. Germline loops: CDR1 LNHNV, CDR2 YYDKDF (reference sequence). The CDR3 runs 13 residues. Trimming pared 0 bases from V and 4 bases from J, leaving 6 bases between. The CDR3 DNA reads as TGTGCCACCAGCAGAGACGAGAGCACTGAAGCTTTCTTT. This sequence encodes CATSRDESTEAFF.

The chain couples TRBV2 to TRBJ2-7; the D gene is possibly TRBD1 (5 bases). The germline V gene encodes CDR1 SNHLY and CDR2 FYNNEI. Trimming pared 2 bases from V and 4 bases from J, leaving 15 bases between. This CDR3 contains 15 residues. This chain's CDR3 is CASSEWGRSLYEQYF. DNA of the CDR3: TGTGCCAGCAGTGAATGGGGCAGGAGTCTTTACGAGCAGTACTTC.

The chain couples TRBV28 to TRBJ2-7, with TRBD2 matching over 7 bases. This CDR3 region has 13 residues. The germline gives CDR1 MDHEN, CDR2 SYDVKM. CDR3 bases: TGTGGTACTAGCGAGATGGTGTCCTACGAGCAGTACTTC. It translates to CGTSEMVSYEQYF.

At least ten counts were recorded for this clonotype. The chain is built from TRBV20-1 and TRBJ2-7, with D maybe TRBD2 (6 bases). Between the trimmed V and J ends, which lost 0 bases and 0 bases, there was a span of 12 bases. The length of the CDR3 is 15 residues. Germline assignment: CDR1 DFQATT and CDR2 SNEGSKA (reference sequence). The CDR3 region is CSAREIAGNSYEQYF. The CDR3 DNA reads as TGCAGTGCTAGAGAAATCGCGGGGAACTCCTACGAGCAGTACTTC.

The rearrangement uses TRBV9 and TRBJ1-1, with D maybe TRBD1 (5 bases). Germline V gene sequence: CDR1 SGDLS, CDR2 YYNGEE. The length of the CDR3 is 15 residues. V gave up 4 bases and J gave up 2 bases, with 15 bases separating them. The CDR3 DNA reads as TGTGCCAGCAGCCCAGCCGCCAGGGCCAACACTGAAGCTTTCTTT. It is translated as CASSPAARANTEAFF.

The table lists this clonotype with many counts. V is TRBV5-1 and J is TRBJ2-7, with D perhaps assigned TRBD1 or TRBD2 (5 bases each). CDR3 length: 15 amino acids. Trimming pared 3 bases from V and 2 bases from J, leaving 15 bases between. Germline CDR1 SGHRS, CDR2 YFSETQ. CDR3 DNA: TGCGCCAGCAGCTGGTCCGGGACGGCCGCCTACGAGCAGTACTTC. This translates into CASSWSGTAAYEQYF. Full variable domain (missing parts from reference TRBV5-1 and TRBJ2-7): KAGVTQTPRYLIKTRGQQVTLSCSPISGHRSVSWYQQTPGQGLQFLFEYFSETQRNKGNFPGRFSGRQFSNSRSEMNVSTLELGDSALYLCASSWSGTAAYEQYFGPGTRLTVT.

This chain connects TRBV10-3 to TRBJ2-7; TRBD1 matches at 7 bases. The CDR3 extends over 15 amino acids. With V trimmed by 6 bases and J by 6 bases, 14 bases remained unmatched. Germline-derived CDR1 and CDR2 are ENHRY and SYGVKD. The CDR3 DNA reads as TGTGCCATCAGCTCGCGAACAGGGGCAGGGTCCGAGCAGTACTTC. Its protein is CAISSRTGAGSEQYF.

This chain links TRBV20-1 with TRBJ2-1, with 10 bases matching TRBD2. The ends lost 3 bases at V and 3 bases at J; junction bases unmatched: 2. From germline, CDR1 is DFQATT and CDR2 SNEGSKA (reference sequence). The CDR3 extends over 14 amino acids. CDR3 DNA: TGCAGTGCTAGCGGACTAGCGGTCTACAATGAGCAGTTCTTC. This encodes CSASGLAVYNEQFF.